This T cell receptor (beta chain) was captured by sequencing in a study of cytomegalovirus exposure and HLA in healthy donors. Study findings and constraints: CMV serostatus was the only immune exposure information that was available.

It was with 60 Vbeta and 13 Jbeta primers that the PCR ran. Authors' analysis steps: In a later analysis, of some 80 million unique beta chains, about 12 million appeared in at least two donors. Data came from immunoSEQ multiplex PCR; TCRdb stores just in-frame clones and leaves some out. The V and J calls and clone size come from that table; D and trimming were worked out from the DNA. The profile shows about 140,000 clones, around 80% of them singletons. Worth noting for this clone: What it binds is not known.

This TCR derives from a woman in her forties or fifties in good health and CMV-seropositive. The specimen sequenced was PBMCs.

CDR3: CASGGVGYSNQPQHF. For the CDR3, the DNA is TGTGCCAGCGGGGGGGTGGGGTATAGCAATCAGCCCCAGCATTTT. The chain joins TRBV2 to TRBJ1-5; TRBD1 might be the D (5 bases). V dropped 8 bases and J dropped 0 bases, with 14 bases sitting between them. This CDR3 spans 15 amino acids. CDR1 is SNHLY, CDR2 FYNNEI, per germline.